The clone carrying this T cell receptor (beta chain) has only one observation. What it binds is not known. This sample is part of a study of vaccination and CD4 T cells after COVID-19. Study-level background: Two mRNA vaccine doses were given, either BNT162b2 or mRNA-1273. Convalescent patients gave post-COVID blood a median about 95 days post-diagnosis, range 35 to 161.

CD4+ T cells that had been cultured provided DNA sequenced with the Oncomine TCR Beta short-read assay. Genomic DNA from cultured CD4+ T cells was extracted. TCRdb fed the PCR reads into MiXCR, producing one record per CDR3 protein. The data hold 13,000 to 15,000 distinct CDR3 sequences, with approximately 33% observed a single time. Study-wide points: Spike mono-reactivity was the property of 304 of 307 vaccine-specific clones in convalescent patients.

Treatment defined: approximately 10-day PBMC culture with coronavirus spike peptide pools or control peptides (ViraFEST assay). V lost 2 bases to trimming and J lost 6 bases, with 7 bases between them. The CDR3 length is 12 residues. Germline V gene data show CDR1 as MGHDK and CDR2 as SYGVNS. Source: CD4+ T cells from blood, cultured in vitro, taken after SARS-CoV-2 vaccination. The chain is built from TRBV25-1 and TRBJ1-2; D call uncertain. This receptor was taken from a human donor who had recovered from COVID-19. CDR3 sequence: CASSEGPDGYTF. The CDR3 region has the DNA TGTGCCAGCAGTGAAGGTCCAGATGGCTACACCTTC.